This T cell receptor (beta chain) was found in a study of blood T cell repertoires in COVID-19. The CDR3 has 13 amino acids. Germline values: CDR1 SGHRS, CDR2 YFSETQ. V lost 0 bases and J lost 9, with 10 bases in between. The assay was immunoSEQ multiplex PCR, and TCRdb's table has in-frame clones only and misses some. The sample has 250,000 or so clones; approximately 83% are singletons. The rearrangement links TRBV5-1 to TRBJ1-5; possibly TRBD1 for D (5 bases). The sequence was collected from a man aged 50 to 60 who had recovered from COVID-19. Material for sequencing was PBMCs or T cells enriched from blood (not recorded which). This CDR3 reads CASSLDGGGPQHF. DNA of the CDR3: TGCGCCAGCAGCTTGGATGGGGGGGGGCCCCAGCATTTT.